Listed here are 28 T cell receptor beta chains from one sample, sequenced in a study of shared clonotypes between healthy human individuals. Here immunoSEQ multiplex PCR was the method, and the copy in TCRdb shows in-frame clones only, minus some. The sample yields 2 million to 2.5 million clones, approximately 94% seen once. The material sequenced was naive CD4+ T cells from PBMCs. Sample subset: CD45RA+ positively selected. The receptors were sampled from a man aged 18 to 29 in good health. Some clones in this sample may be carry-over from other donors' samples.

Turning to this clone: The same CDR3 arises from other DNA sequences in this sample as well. CDR3 in DNA: TGTGCCAGCAGCTTATCGAACGGGGAGCTGTTTTTT. Residues: CASSLSNGELFF. V gene TRBV7-3 combines with J gene TRBJ2-2; D remains unclear. The CDR3 extends over 12 amino acids. The V and J ends lost 2 bases and 7 bases respectively, with 5 bases between them. Germline V gene sequence: CDR1 SGHTA, CDR2 FQGTGA.

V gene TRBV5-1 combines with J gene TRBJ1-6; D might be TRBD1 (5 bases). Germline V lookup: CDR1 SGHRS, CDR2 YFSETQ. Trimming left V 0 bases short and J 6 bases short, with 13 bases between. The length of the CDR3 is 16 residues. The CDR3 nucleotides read TGCGCCAGCAGCTTGGTGGCGGGGGGAGGTAATTCACCCCTCCACTTT. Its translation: CASSLVAGGGNSPLHF.

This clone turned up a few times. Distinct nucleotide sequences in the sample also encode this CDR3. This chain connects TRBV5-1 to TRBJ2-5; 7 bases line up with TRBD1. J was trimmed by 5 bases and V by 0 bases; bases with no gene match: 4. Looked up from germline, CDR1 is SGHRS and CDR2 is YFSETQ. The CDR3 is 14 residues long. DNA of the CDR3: TGCGCCAGCAGCTTGGGACAGGGCGGGGAGACCCAGTACTTC. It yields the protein CASSLGQGGETQYF.

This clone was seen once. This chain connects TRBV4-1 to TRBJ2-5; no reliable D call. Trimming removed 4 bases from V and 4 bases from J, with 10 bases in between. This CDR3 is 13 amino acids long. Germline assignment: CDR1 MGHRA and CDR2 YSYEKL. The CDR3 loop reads CASSPSLVETQYF. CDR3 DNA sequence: TGCGCCAGCAGCCCTTCCCTGGTAGAGACCCAGTACTTC.

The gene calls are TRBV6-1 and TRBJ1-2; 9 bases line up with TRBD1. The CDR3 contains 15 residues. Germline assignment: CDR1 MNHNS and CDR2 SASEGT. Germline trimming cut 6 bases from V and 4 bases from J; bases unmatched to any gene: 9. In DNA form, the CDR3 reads TGTGCCAGCAGAAGCTTGGACAGGGGAGGCTATGGCTACACCTTC. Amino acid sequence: CASRSLDRGGYGYTF.

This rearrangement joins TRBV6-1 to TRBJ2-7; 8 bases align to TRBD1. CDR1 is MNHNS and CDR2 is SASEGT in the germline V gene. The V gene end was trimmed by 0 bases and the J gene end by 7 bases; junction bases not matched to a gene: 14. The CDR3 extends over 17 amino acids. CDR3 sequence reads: CASSEAVGQGMSREQYF. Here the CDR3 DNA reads TGTGCCAGCAGTGAAGCGGTAGGACAGGGTATGTCTAGAGAGCAGTACTTC.

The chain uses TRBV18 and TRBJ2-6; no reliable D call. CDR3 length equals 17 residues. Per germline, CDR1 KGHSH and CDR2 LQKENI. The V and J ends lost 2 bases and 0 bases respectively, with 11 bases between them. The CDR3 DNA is TGTGCCAGCTCACCAAGATGGAGAGACTCTGGGGCCAACGTCCTGACTTTC. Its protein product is CASSPRWRDSGANVLTF.

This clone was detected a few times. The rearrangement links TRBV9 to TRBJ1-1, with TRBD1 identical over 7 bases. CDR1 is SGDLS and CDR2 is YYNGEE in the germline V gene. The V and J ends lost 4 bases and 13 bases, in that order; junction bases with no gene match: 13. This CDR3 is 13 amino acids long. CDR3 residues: CASSPYTGTAGFF. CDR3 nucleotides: TGTGCCAGCAGCCCTTACACCGGGACAGCTGGTTTCTTT.

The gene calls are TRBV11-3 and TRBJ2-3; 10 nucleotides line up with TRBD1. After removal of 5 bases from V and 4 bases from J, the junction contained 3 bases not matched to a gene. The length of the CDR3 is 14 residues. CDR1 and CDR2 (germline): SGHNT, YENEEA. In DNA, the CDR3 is TGTGCCAGCAGCCCCGGGACAGGGGCAGATACGCAGTATTTT. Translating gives CASSPGTGADTQYF.

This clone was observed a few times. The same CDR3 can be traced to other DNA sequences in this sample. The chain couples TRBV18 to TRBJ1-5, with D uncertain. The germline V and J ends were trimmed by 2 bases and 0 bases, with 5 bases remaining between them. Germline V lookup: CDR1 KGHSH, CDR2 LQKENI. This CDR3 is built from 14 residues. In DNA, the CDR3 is TGTGCCAGCTCACCAGGGGATAGCAATCAGCCCCAGCATTTT. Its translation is CASSPGDSNQPQHF.

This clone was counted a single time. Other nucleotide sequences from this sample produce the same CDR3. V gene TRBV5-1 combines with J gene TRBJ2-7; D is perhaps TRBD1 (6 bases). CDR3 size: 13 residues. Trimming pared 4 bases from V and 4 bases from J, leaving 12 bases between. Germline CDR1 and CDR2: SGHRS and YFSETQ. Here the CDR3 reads CASSPRTVYEQYF. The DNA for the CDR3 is TGCGCCAGCAGCCCCCGGACAGTTTACGAGCAGTACTTC.

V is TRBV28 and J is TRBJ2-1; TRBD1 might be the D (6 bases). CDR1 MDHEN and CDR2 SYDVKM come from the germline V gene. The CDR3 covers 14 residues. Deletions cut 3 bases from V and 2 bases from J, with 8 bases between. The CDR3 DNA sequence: TGTGCCAGCAGTTTTGGGGGCCCCTACAATGAGCAGTTCTTC. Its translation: CASSFGGPYNEQFF.

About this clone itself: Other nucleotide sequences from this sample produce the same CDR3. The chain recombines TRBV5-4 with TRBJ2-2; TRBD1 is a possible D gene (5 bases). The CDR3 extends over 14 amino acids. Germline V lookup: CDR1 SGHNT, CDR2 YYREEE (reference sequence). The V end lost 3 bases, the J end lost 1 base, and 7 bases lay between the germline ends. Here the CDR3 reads CASSSGQNTGELFF. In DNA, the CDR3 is TGTGCCAGCAGCTCAGGACAGAACACCGGGGAGCTGTTTTTT.

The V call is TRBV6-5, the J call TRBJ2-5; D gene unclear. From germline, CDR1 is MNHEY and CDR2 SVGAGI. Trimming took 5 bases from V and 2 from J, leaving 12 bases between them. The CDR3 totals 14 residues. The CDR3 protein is CASSAYLPQETQYF. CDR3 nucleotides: TGTGCCAGCAGTGCCTATCTTCCACAAGAGACCCAGTACTTC.

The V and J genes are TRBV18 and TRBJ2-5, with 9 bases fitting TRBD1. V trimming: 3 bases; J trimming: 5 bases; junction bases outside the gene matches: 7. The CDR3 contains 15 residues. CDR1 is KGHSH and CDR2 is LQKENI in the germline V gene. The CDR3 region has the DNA TGTGCCAGCTCACCGGGGACAGGGTTATGGGAGACCCAGTACTTC. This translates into CASSPGTGLWETQYF.

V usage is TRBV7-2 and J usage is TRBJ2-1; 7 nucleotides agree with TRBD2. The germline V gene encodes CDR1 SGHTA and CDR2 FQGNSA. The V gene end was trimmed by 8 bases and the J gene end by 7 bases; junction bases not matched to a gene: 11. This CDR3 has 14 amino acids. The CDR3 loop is CASQTLAGVNEQFF. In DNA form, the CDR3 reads TGTGCCAGCCAAACTTTGGCGGGGGTGAATGAGCAGTTCTTC.

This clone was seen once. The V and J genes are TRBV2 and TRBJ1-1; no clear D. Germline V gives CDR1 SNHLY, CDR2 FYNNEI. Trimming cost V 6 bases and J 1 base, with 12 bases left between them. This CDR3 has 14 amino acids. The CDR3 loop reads CASRVGRPNTEAFF. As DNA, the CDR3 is TGTGCCAGCAGGGTTGGACGGCCGAACACTGAAGCTTTCTTT.

The CDR3 sequence: CASSYSGVRFF. CDR3 DNA: TGTGCCAGCAGTTACTCCGGGGTACGGTTCTTC. The chain employs TRBV6-5 and TRBJ2-1, with D possibly matching TRBD2 (5 bases). The germline gives CDR1 MNHEY, CDR2 SVGAGI. V lost 0 bases, J lost 15 bases, and 9 bases lay in between. The CDR3 sequence is 11 residues long.

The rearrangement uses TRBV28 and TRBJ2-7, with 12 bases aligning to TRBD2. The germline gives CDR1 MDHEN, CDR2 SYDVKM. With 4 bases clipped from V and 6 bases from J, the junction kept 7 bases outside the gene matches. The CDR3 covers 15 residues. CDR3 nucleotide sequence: TGTGCCAGCAGTTCTGGAGGACTAGCGGGAACCGAGCAGTACTTC. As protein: CASSSGGLAGTEQYF.

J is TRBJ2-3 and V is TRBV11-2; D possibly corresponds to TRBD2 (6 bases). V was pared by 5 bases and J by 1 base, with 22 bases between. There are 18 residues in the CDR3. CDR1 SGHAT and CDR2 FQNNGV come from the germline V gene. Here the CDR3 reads CASSPGLAPTGGTDTQYF. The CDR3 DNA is TGTGCCAGCAGCCCCGGGCTAGCGCCCACCGGGGGCACAGATACGCAGTATTTT.

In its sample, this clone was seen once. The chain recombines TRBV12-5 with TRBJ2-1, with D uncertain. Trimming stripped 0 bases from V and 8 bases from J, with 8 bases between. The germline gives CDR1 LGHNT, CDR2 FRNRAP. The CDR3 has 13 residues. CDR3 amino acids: CASGLVGSDEQFF. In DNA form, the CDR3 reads TGTGCTAGTGGTTTGGTAGGCTCAGATGAGCAGTTCTTC. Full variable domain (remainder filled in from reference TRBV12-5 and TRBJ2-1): DARVTQTPRHKVTEMGQEVTMRCQPILGHNTVFWYRQTMMQGLELLAYFRNRAPLDDSGMPKDRFSAEMPDATLATLKIQPSEPRDSAVYFCASGLVGSDEQFFGPGTRLTVL.

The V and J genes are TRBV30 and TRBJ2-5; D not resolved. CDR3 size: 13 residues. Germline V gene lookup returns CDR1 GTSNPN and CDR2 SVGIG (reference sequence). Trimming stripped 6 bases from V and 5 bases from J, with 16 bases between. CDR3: CACRSGMAETQYF. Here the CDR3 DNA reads TGTGCCTGCCGGTCCGGAATGGCTGAGACCCAGTACTTC.

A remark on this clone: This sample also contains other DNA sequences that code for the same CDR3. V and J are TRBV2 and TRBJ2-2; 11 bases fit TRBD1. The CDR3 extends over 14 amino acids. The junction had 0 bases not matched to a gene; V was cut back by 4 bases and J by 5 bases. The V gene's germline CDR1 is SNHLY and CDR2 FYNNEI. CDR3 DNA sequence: TGTGCCAGCAGTGGGGACAGGGGGACCGGGGAGCTGTTTTTT. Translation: CASSGDRGTGELFF.

CDR3 residues: CASSGDRTGVNYNEQFF. Written as DNA, the CDR3 is TGTGCCAGCAGTGGCGATAGAACAGGGGTCAATTACAATGAGCAGTTCTTC. The chain recombines TRBV25-1 with TRBJ2-1; TRBD1 agrees at 7 bases. V lost 4 bases, J lost 4 bases, and 13 bases stayed unmatched. Germline assignment: CDR1 MGHDK and CDR2 SYGVNS. This CDR3 region has 17 residues.

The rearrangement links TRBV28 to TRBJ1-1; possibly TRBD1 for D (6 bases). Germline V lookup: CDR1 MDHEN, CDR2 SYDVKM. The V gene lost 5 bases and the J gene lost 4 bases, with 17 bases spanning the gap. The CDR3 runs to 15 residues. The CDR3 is CASSLGGARVTEAFF. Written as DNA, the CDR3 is TGTGCCAGCAGTCTGGGGGGGGCGCGCGTCACTGAAGCTTTCTTT.

The CDR3 nucleotides are TGTGCCAGCAGCGGAGCCAAGACTAGCGGGGGAGCAGATACGCAGTATTTT. Translation: CASSGAKTSGGADTQYF. The V and J genes are TRBV9 and TRBJ2-3; 12 bases match TRBD2. The germline V gene has CDR1 SGDLS and CDR2 YYNGEE. The CDR3 has 17 residues. The V gene end was trimmed by 3 bases and the J gene end by 4 bases; junction bases not matched to a gene: 9.

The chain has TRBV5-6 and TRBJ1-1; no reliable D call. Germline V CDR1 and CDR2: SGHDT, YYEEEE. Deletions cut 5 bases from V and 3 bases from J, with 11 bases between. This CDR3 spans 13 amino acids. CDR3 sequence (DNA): TGTGCCAGCAGTAACACCGTGGACACTGAAGCTTTCTTT. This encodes CASSNTVDTEAFF.

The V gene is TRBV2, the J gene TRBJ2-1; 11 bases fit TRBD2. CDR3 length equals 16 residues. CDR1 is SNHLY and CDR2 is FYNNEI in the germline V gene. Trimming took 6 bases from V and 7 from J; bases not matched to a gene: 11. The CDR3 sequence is CASSASTSGIKNEQFF. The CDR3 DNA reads TGTGCCAGCAGCGCCTCGACTAGCGGGATAAAAAATGAGCAGTTCTTC.